Below are 9 T cell receptor beta chains sequenced from a single sample in a study of T cell responses to AZD1222 COVID-19 vaccine. Repertoires were generated with immunoSEQ multiplex PCR, while TCRdb's copy carries only in-frame clones and drops some. The data show over 150,000 clones, with 88% seen just once and around 2.9% held by the top ten. The sample consisted of peripheral blood, taken on day 0 of AZD1222 vaccination. These receptors all come from an adult in good health.

The J gene is TRBJ2-1, the V gene TRBV7-2, with 12 bases fitting TRBD2. The CDR3 spans 15 residues. Germline V gene data show CDR1 as SGHTA and CDR2 as FQGNSA. Trimming took 5 bases from V and 7 from J; bases not matched to a gene: 6. The CDR3 loop reads CASSGRGLAGNEQFF. The CDR3 coding sequence is TGTGCCAGCAGCGGGAGGGGACTAGCGGGTAATGAGCAGTTCTTC.

The V gene is TRBV6-5, the J gene TRBJ2-1; 9 bases align to TRBD2. Germline CDR1 reads MNHEY; CDR2 reads SVGAGI. The CDR3 runs to 14 residues. V trimming: 5 bases; J trimming: 9 bases; junction bases outside the gene matches: 8. CDR3 amino acids: CASSKSGGLGEQFF. CDR3 nucleotide sequence: TGTGCCAGCAGTAAAAGCGGGGGGTTAGGTGAGCAGTTCTTC.

V gene TRBV7-2 combines with J gene TRBJ1-3; D not certain. Between the trimmed V and J ends, which lost 2 bases and 0 bases, there was a span of 14 bases. The CDR3 consists of 17 residues. Germline CDR1 is SGHTA and CDR2 is FQGNSA. The CDR3 coding sequence is TGTGCCAGCAGCTTACGGCGGGCGGCGACCTCTGGAAACACCATATATTTT. It encodes CASSLRRAATSGNTIYF.

This clone was recorded a few times. The chain uses TRBV27 and TRBJ2-7, with D maybe TRBD1 (5 bases). V was trimmed by 6 bases and J by 2 bases, leaving 20 bases between them. The length of the CDR3 is 16 residues. The germline gives CDR1 MNHEY, CDR2 SMNVEV (reference sequence). Here the CDR3 reads CASSQGHRTWPYEQYF. The CDR3 nucleotides are TGTGCCAGCAGCCAAGGACATCGAACGTGGCCCTACGAGCAGTACTTC.

This clone was observed a single time. J is TRBJ1-5 and V is TRBV10-3; a possible D gene is TRBD1 (5 bases). V was pared by 10 bases and J by 0 bases, with 10 bases between. Per germline, CDR1 ENHRY and CDR2 SYGVKD. This CDR3 has 13 residues. CDR3 in DNA: TGTGCCACCACAGGTGATAGCAATCAGCCCCAGCATTTT. Translating gives CATTGDSNQPQHF.

This CDR3 is CASTKDRVNSPLHF. CDR3 sequence (DNA): TGCGCCAGCACCAAGGACAGAGTGAATTCACCCCTCCACTTT. This chain joins TRBV5-1 and TRBJ1-6, with a tentative D call TRBD1 (6 bases). The V gene lost 6 bases and the J gene lost 7 bases, with 14 bases spanning the gap. Germline V gene sequence: CDR1 SGHRS, CDR2 YFSETQ. There are 14 residues in the CDR3. Full variable domain (rest looked up from reference TRBV5-1 and TRBJ1-6): KAGVTQTPRYLIKTRGQQVTLSCSPISGHRSVSWYQQTPGQGLQFLFEYFSETQRNKGNFPGRFSGRQFSNSRSEMNVSTLELGDSALYLCASTKDRVNSPLHFGNGTRLTVT.

The genes are TRBV21-1 and TRBJ1-2; the table assigns TRBD1, which was not confirmed against the DNA. TRBV21-1 is a pseudogene segment. The CDR3 loop spans 17 amino acids. The chain's CDR3 is CASSKAQGSPRGYGYTF. Here the CDR3 DNA reads TGTGCCAGCAGCAAAGCCCAGGGGTCCCCCCGCGGCTATGGCTACACCTTC.

The V call is TRBV11-2, the J call TRBJ1-5; D is perhaps TRBD1 (6 bases). In germline, CDR1 is SGHAT, CDR2 FQNNGV. V lost 1 base to trimming and J lost 2 bases, with 12 bases between them. This CDR3 is built from 16 residues. CDR3 in amino acids: CASSLGGALGNQPQHF. The CDR3, as DNA: TGTGCCAGCAGCTTAGGGGGGGCGCTTGGCAATCAGCCCCAGCATTTT.

V and J are TRBV14 and TRBJ2-1; 11 positions agree with TRBD1. Looked up from germline, CDR1 is SGHDN and CDR2 is FVKESK. Germline trimming cut 4 bases from V and 4 bases from J; bases unmatched to any gene: 6. The CDR3 extends over 16 amino acids. The CDR3 protein is CASSPLGTGGYNEQFF. The CDR3 DNA sequence: TGTGCCAGCAGCCCCCTCGGGACAGGGGGGTACAATGAGCAGTTCTTC.